The clone carrying this T cell receptor (beta chain) was recorded many times. Isolation of PBMCs was performed on around 9.4 ml fresh peripheral blood. The sample is drawn from a study of T cells in Graves' hyperthyroidism and ophthalmopathy. Template material for amplifying TCR beta CDR3 regions consisted of RNA transcripts. The HTBI primer set drove a first-round RT-PCR of the TCR CDR3. TCRdb used MiXCR to reprocess the multiplex PCR reads, holding one entry per CDR3 protein. The repertoire holds hundreds of thousands of distinct CDR3 sequences, with about 16% as singletons. The sequencing sample was made of blood. This receptor was taken from a woman aged 25 to 39 with Graves' hyperthyroidism.

The CDR3 reads CASSPARDTQYF. In DNA, the CDR3 is TGTGCCAGCAGCCCCGCTAGGGATACGCAGTATTTT. The rearrangement uses TRBV12-3 or TRBV12-4 and TRBJ2-3; D is unclear. The CDR3 length is 12 residues. Trimming took off 6 bases at V and 6 bases at J, with 10 bases between the two ends.